One sample yielded the 18 T cell receptor beta chains listed below, sequenced in a study of T-cell memory formation after mild COVID-19 (dated by TCRdb to about 2021). Receptor amplification or capture employed 5' RACE. The sample was run on an Illumina NovaSeq 6000. TCRdb itself trimmed the public reads at Q25 with fastp, ran MiXCR and retained productive beta chains. Entries are consolidated by CDR3 protein sequence, retaining the most common genes and DNA. The sample yields roughly 600,000 distinct CDR3 sequences; roughly 18% were counted once. 12% of the sample rests with the top ten. Material for sequencing was PBMCs or a T cell subset sorted from them (not recorded which). The receptors here all came from an adult woman who had mild COVID-19 (a few samples of this study predate the infection). The sample titles of this study are shuffled in the database, so cell type and time point are left out; the donor was told from shared clones.

This clonotype has more than one count but fewer than ten. This chain connects TRBV7-9 to TRBJ2-1; D uncertain. V was trimmed by 4 bases and J by 6 bases, leaving 10 bases between them. The CDR3 runs 13 residues. CDR1 SEHNR and CDR2 FQNEAQ come from the germline V gene (reference sequence). The CDR3 spells CASSSTLSNEQFF. CDR3 DNA: TGTGCCAGCAGCTCTACCCTTAGCAATGAGCAGTTCTTC.

In its sample, this clonotype was seen many times. The V call is TRBV7-2, the J call TRBJ2-5; D not resolved. The CDR3 length is 12 residues. The V gene lost 0 bases and the J gene lost 7 bases, with 6 bases spanning the gap. In germline, CDR1 is SGHTA, CDR2 FQGNSA. DNA of the CDR3: TGTGCCAGCAGCTTAGCGCATGGGACCCAGTACTTC. It specifies CASSLAHGTQYF.

This clonotype was detected a few times. CDR3 protein: CASSYSISGQGFYNEQFF. The CDR3 nucleotides read TGTGCCAGCAGTTACTCGATTTCGGGACAGGGGTTCTACAATGAGCAGTTCTTC. The chain recombines TRBV6-6 with TRBJ2-1, with 10 positions matching TRBD1. CDR3 length: 18 residues. J was trimmed by 3 bases and V by 0 bases; bases with no gene match: 8. Germline V gene lookup returns CDR1 MNHNY and CDR2 SVGAGI (reference sequence).

This chain joins TRBV5-6 and TRBJ2-1; the D call may be TRBD1 or TRBD2 (5 bases each). The length of the CDR3 is 15 residues. V was clipped by 9 bases and J by 8 bases, with 24 bases between them. Germline CDR1 and CDR2: SGHDT and YYEEEE. The CDR3 is CATTGTRDLPDEQFF. The CDR3 DNA reads as TGTGCCACCACAGGTACCCGGGACCTTCCCGATGAGCAGTTCTTC.

The V call is TRBV4-1, the J call TRBJ2-1; no clear D gene. The length of the CDR3 is 14 residues. Germline V gene lookup returns CDR1 MGHRA and CDR2 YSYEKL. Trimming pared 4 bases from V and 4 bases from J, leaving 11 bases between. For the CDR3, the DNA is TGCGCCAGCAGCCCCCTGACACCGTACAATGAGCAGTTCTTC. Translating it yields CASSPLTPYNEQFF.

This clonotype was counted between two and nine times. DNA of the CDR3: TGTGCCAGCAGCCGGGGTGAGGAGGGCCCCTACGAGCAGTACTTC. Protein sequence: CASSRGEEGPYEQYF. The V and J genes are TRBV7-9 and TRBJ2-7; maybe TRBD2 (6 bases). Trimming took off 5 bases at V and 2 bases at J, with 16 bases between the two ends. The CDR3 is 15 amino acids. Germline assignment: CDR1 SEHNR and CDR2 FQNEAQ (reference sequence).

This clonotype occurred many times. The V call is TRBV4-2, the J call TRBJ2-3; TRBD2 matches 8 bases. The V and J ends lost 0 bases and 5 bases, in that order; junction bases with no gene match: 10. This CDR3 spans 17 amino acids. Germline loops: CDR1 LGHNA, CDR2 YNFKEQ. The CDR3 reads CASSQDLSGRWVDTQYF. The CDR3 coding sequence is TGTGCCAGCAGCCAAGATCTGAGCGGGAGATGGGTAGATACGCAGTATTTT.

This sequence joins TRBV7-7 and TRBJ1-2; TRBD1 agrees at 12 bases. The CDR3 covers 18 residues. The V gene end was trimmed by 1 base and the J gene end by 3 bases; junction bases not matched to a gene: 9. The V gene's germline CDR1 is SSHAT and CDR2 FNYEAQ (reference sequence). The CDR3 here is CASSLEGDRGHRDYGYTF. The DNA of the CDR3 is TGTGCCAGCAGCTTAGAGGGGGACAGGGGGCACCGGGACTATGGCTACACCTTC.

This clonotype occurred many times. The V call is TRBV5-1, the J call TRBJ2-7, with 7 bases lining up with TRBD1. Trimming at V came to 4 bases and at J to 3 bases, leaving 7 bases not matched to a gene. Germline CDR1 and CDR2: SGHRS and YFSETQ. The CDR3 runs 14 residues. The CDR3 sequence is CASSPRAGGYEQYF. The CDR3 nucleotides are TGCGCCAGCAGCCCCCGCGCAGGGGGCTACGAGCAGTACTTC. The full variable domain, with the rest looked up from reference TRBV5-1 and TRBJ2-7, is KAGVTQTPRYLIKTRGQQVTLSCSPISGHRSVSWYQQTPGQGLQFLFEYFSETQRNKGNFPGRFSGRQFSNSRSEMNVSTLELGDSALYLCASSPRAGGYEQYFGPGTRLTVT.

This clonotype was seen a handful of times. The chain is built from TRBV20-1 and TRBJ2-1; 9 nucleotides align to TRBD2. Germline trimming cut 3 bases from V and 5 bases from J; bases unmatched to any gene: 8. In germline, CDR1 is DFQATT, CDR2 SNEGSKA (reference sequence). The CDR3 spans 15 residues. CDR3 in DNA: TGCAGTGCTAGCTCGCCTAGCGGGACTGACAATGAGCAGTTCTTC. Its translation is CSASSPSGTDNEQFF.

This clonotype has just a few counts. This chain links TRBV11-2 with TRBJ2-2; maybe TRBD1 (6 bases). Looked up from germline, CDR1 is SGHAT and CDR2 is FQNNGV. The CDR3 runs to 14 residues. V shed 5 bases and J shed 6 bases, with 13 bases lying between them. The CDR3 DNA sequence: TGTGCCAGCAGCCAAATGACAGGCCCCGGGGAGCTGTTTTTT. Its protein product is CASSQMTGPGELFF. Full variable domain (rest looked up from reference TRBV11-2 and TRBJ2-2): EAGVAQSPRYKIIEKRQSVAFWCNPISGHATLYWYQQILGQGPKLLIQFQNNGVVDDSQLPKDRFSAERLKGVDSTLKIQPAKLEDSAVYLCASSQMTGPGELFFGEGSRLTVL.

The chain has TRBV12-3 or TRBV12-4 and TRBJ1-1; D not resolved. The V end was cut by 3 bases, the J end by 4 bases, with 12 bases between. CDR3 length: 14 residues. The CDR3 bases are TGTGCCAGCAGTTTTCCCGGGCCGGGCACTGAAGCTTTCTTT. Protein: CASSFPGPGTEAFF.

The chain recombines TRBV29-1 with TRBJ2-5; a weak D match, TRBD1 (5 bases). The CDR3 has 13 amino acids. Germline CDR1 and CDR2: SQVTM and ANQGSEA. V was clipped by 6 bases and J by 5 bases, with 16 bases between them. The CDR3 DNA reads as TGCAGCGTAAAACAGGTACTGGGGGAGACCCAGTACTTC. The encoded protein is CSVKQVLGETQYF. Filled out from reference TRBV29-1 and TRBJ2-5, the complete variable domain reads SAVISQKPSRDICQRGTSLTIQCQVDSQVTMMFWYRQQPGQSLTLIATANQGSEATYESGFVIDKFPISRPNLTFSTLTVSNMSPEDSSIYLCSVKQVLGETQYFGPGTRLLVL.

The sample holds many counts of this clonotype. V is TRBV29-1 and J is TRBJ2-1, with a weak D call TRBD2 (5 bases). Deletions cut 5 bases from V and 4 bases from J, with 12 bases between. Germline V CDR1 and CDR2: SQVTM, ANQGSEA. The CDR3 is made up of 13 amino acids. The CDR3 DNA is TGCAGCGTTCCCGGGGTGAAATACAATGAGCAGTTCTTC. Its translation: CSVPGVKYNEQFF.

CDR3 sequence (DNA): TGCGCCAGCAGCACGGACAACTACAATGAGCAGTTCTTC. Translated: CASSTDNYNEQFF. The V gene is TRBV5-1, the J gene TRBJ2-1; weak D call: TRBD1 (5 bases). Germline V gene sequence: CDR1 SGHRS, CDR2 YFSETQ. The CDR3 extends over 13 amino acids. The V gene lost 4 bases and the J gene lost 3 bases, with 8 bases spanning the gap.

The chain has TRBV11-2 and TRBJ2-1; 8 bases are a match to TRBD1. Per the germline V gene, CDR1 is SGHAT and CDR2 is FQNNGV. The CDR3 loop spans 14 amino acids. The junction had 7 bases not matched to a gene; V was cut back by 2 bases and J by 10 bases. CDR3 sequence reads: CASSLQGARAEQFF. DNA of the CDR3: TGTGCCAGCAGCTTACAGGGGGCCCGTGCCGAGCAGTTCTTC.

This clonotype turned up a few times. The V call is TRBV5-5, the J call TRBJ2-7, with a weak D call TRBD2 (6 bases). V was cut by 0 bases and J by 6 bases, with 7 bases left in between. CDR1 and CDR2 (germline): SGHKS, YYEKEE (reference sequence). The CDR3 spans 12 residues. The CDR3 nucleotides read TGTGCCAGCAGCTTGGTGGGACTCGAGCAGTACTTC. Protein: CASSLVGLEQYF.

This clonotype was detected a few times. The J gene is TRBJ1-2, the V gene TRBV14, with 8 bases that match TRBD1. V was pared by 3 bases and J by 3 bases, with 6 bases of the junction left unmatched. Germline CDR1 is SGHDN and CDR2 is FVKESK. This CDR3 region has 15 residues. The CDR3 loop is CASSQTTGADYGYTF. The CDR3, as DNA: TGTGCCAGCAGCCAGACGACAGGGGCCGACTATGGCTACACCTTC.